This TCR beta chain was profiled in a study of cytomegalovirus exposure and HLA in healthy donors. This clone was picked up a small number of times. Antigen: not known. With 60 Vbeta and 13 Jbeta primers, the PCR was carried out. This table comes from immunoSEQ multiplex PCR, and its TCRdb copy is limited to in-frame clones, with some not included. The sample consists of 110,000 to 150,000 clones, over 60% of them appearing once. Per the germline V gene, CDR1 is SNHLY and CDR2 is FYNNEI. The CDR3 contains 15 residues. V was cut by 4 bases and J by 1 base, with 10 bases left in between. Whole-study findings and limits: Most TCR beta V segments were productive about 87% or about 30% of the time in an earlier analysis. Being indistinguishable, some V segments were excluded, TRBV6-2 and TRBV6-3 among them.

This rearrangement joins TRBV2 to TRBJ1-4; D may be TRBD1 (5 bases). The sequencing input was PBMCs. The sequence derives from a woman aged 40 to 50 in good health and CMV-seronegative. This chain's CDR3 is CASSGRVLTNEKLFF. CDR3 DNA sequence: TGTGCCAGCAGTGGCAGGGTTTTAACTAATGAAAAACTGTTTTTT.